These 27 T cell receptor beta chains came from one sample sequenced in a study of blood T cells in healthy people across ages. Then a second PCR, running roughly 7 to 12 cycles, was carried out with a sample-barcoded 5' primer and a J-beta primer mix. In TCRdb, the 5' RACE reads were re-called with MiXCR into one record per CDR3 protein. The sample has roughly 900,000 distinct CDR3 sequences, roughly 50% seen once. Sequencing was performed on blood. The receptors derive from a man aged 30 to 45 in good health.

This sequence joins TRBV3-1 and TRBJ2-3; no reliable D call. The CDR3 has 16 residues. V dropped 3 bases and J dropped 6 bases, with 19 bases sitting between them. CDR1 and CDR2 from the germline V gene are LGHDT and YNNKEL (reference sequence). The CDR3 is CASSHQRTGLSDTQYF. The CDR3 DNA reads TGTGCCAGCAGCCATCAGAGGACGGGTCTTTCGGATACGCAGTATTTT.

This clonotype was picked up many times. The rearrangement uses TRBV9 and TRBJ2-1; D may be TRBD1 or TRBD2 (5 bases each). V lost 3 bases, J lost 2 bases, and 12 bases lay in between. Germline V gene data show CDR1 as SGDLS and CDR2 as YYNGEE. The CDR3 extends over 15 amino acids. The CDR3 DNA follows: TGTGCCAGCAGCGGATTAGAGGGACCCTACAATGAGCAGTTCTTC. Its protein product is CASSGLEGPYNEQFF.

The chain couples TRBV29-1 to TRBJ1-2; tentative D call: TRBD1 (5 bases). The CDR3 is 12 amino acids. V lost 4 bases to trimming and J lost 7 bases, with 13 bases between them. Per germline, CDR1 SQVTM and CDR2 ANQGSEA. CDR3 sequence: CSVVSGGVGYTF. CDR3 in DNA: TGCAGCGTTGTCTCGGGAGGGGTTGGCTACACCTTC.

Details on this clonotype: A much larger clone sits a single nucleotide away, making a read error possible. The chain combines TRBV9 with TRBJ2-3, with D perhaps being TRBD1 or TRBD2 (5 bases each). V was shortened by 3 bases and J by 5 bases, with 16 bases between the two germline ends. Germline V lookup: CDR1 SGDLS, CDR2 YYNGEE. The CDR3 contains 15 residues. The CDR3 coding sequence is TGTGCCAGCAGCGCGCATTGGGGGTCCATAGATACGCAGTATTTT. Protein sequence: CASSAHWGSIDTQYF.

Only a few counts were recorded for this clonotype. Here the CDR3 reads CSARERGVIEQFF. The CDR3 DNA reads TGCAGTGCTAGGGAGCGGGGGGTTATTGAGCAGTTCTTC. This rearrangement joins TRBV20-1 to TRBJ2-1; 9 bases map to TRBD2. Germline lookup yields CDR1 DFQATT and CDR2 SNEGSKA (reference sequence). Trimming removed 3 bases from V and 9 bases from J; junction bases left unmatched: 6. There are 13 residues in the CDR3.

V usage is TRBV7-2 and J usage is TRBJ1-1; D gene uncertain. The CDR3 is 12 residues long. CDR1 is SGHTA, CDR2 FQGNSA, per germline. Between the trimmed V and J ends, which lost 1 base and 7 bases, there was a span of 7 bases. DNA for the CDR3: TGTGCCAGCAGCTTAGGACTAATTGAAGCTTTCTTT. As protein: CASSLGLIEAFF.

This clonotype was counted a few times. In DNA, the CDR3 is TGCAGTGCCCGAAGGGGCGAGCAGTACTTC. It yields the protein CSARRGEQYF. The V call is TRBV20-1, the J call TRBJ2-7, with a possible D match to TRBD1 (5 bases). CDR3 length: 10 residues. V lost 6 bases and J 6 bases, leaving 9 bases between the germline ends. Germline loops: CDR1 DFQATT, CDR2 SNEGSKA (reference sequence).

This clonotype was observed a handful of times. This chain links TRBV4-2 with TRBJ2-1; tentatively, D is TRBD2 (6 bases). V was trimmed by 2 bases and J by 0 bases, leaving 20 bases between them. Germline loops: CDR1 LGHNA, CDR2 YNFKEQ. This CDR3 region has 19 residues. CDR3 sequence: CASSQNLIRDSSSYNEQFF. CDR3 sequence (DNA): TGTGCCAGCAGCCAAAACCTTATCCGGGACTCGAGCTCCTACAATGAGCAGTTCTTC.

This clonotype was counted a few times. The chain carries TRBV7-9 and TRBJ2-7; TRBD1 agrees at 10 bases. Trimming cost V 5 bases and J 1 base; bases outside gene matches: 5. This CDR3 is 15 amino acids long. Germline CDR1 and CDR2: SEHNR and FQNEAQ (reference sequence). This CDR3 is CASSHGTGVSYEQYF. The DNA for the CDR3 is TGTGCCAGCAGCCACGGGACAGGGGTTTCCTACGAGCAGTACTTC.

The genes are TRBV2 and TRBJ1-1, with D unclear. The CDR3 sequence is 13 residues long. Germline V CDR1 and CDR2: SNHLY, FYNNEI. V lost 7 bases and J 3 bases, leaving 12 bases between the germline ends. The CDR3, as DNA: TGTGCCAGCATATGGACGTTGGACACTGAAGCTTTCTTT. This translates into CASIWTLDTEAFF.

The chain is built from TRBV3-1 and TRBJ1-1; a weak D match, TRBD1 (6 bases). CDR1 is LGHDT, CDR2 YNNKEL, per germline (reference sequence). V shed 1 base and J shed 4 bases, with 13 bases lying between them. The CDR3 consists of 15 residues. The CDR3 DNA reads TGTGCCAGCAGCCAAGCTGGACAGCAGGGCACTGAAGCTTTCTTT. It encodes CASSQAGQQGTEAFF.

This clonotype was detected many times. This chain connects TRBV20-1 to TRBJ2-7; D may match TRBD1 or TRBD2 (5 bases each). V lost 5 bases and J lost 7, with 18 bases in between. CDR3 length: 13 amino acids. The germline CDR1 and CDR2 sequences are DFQATT and SNEGSKA (reference sequence). CDR3 sequence: CSAVPSGRPEQYF. Here the CDR3 DNA reads TGCAGTGCTGTTCCCTCGGGACGGCCTGAGCAGTACTTC.

This clonotype was detected a few times. J is TRBJ2-4 and V is TRBV7-9; 9 bases line up with TRBD1. This CDR3 has 15 residues. V trimming: 5 bases; J trimming: 3 bases; junction bases outside the gene matches: 5. CDR1 and CDR2 from the germline V gene are SEHNR and FQNEAQ (reference sequence). The CDR3 sequence: CASSKGQGDKNIQYF. CDR3 DNA: TGTGCCAGCAGCAAGGGACAGGGAGACAAAAACATTCAGTACTTC. The full variable domain, its missing parts supplied by reference TRBV7-9 and TRBJ2-4, is DTGVSQNPRHKITKRGQNVTFRCDPISEHNRLYWYRQTLGQGPEFLTYFQNEAQLEKSRLLSDRFSAERPKGSFSTLEIQRTEQGDSAMYLCASSKGQGDKNIQYFGAGTRLSVL.

The V call is TRBV7-3, the J call TRBJ2-3, with a weak D call TRBD2 (5 bases). CDR1 and CDR2 from the germline V gene are SGHTA and FQGTGA. This CDR3 has 15 amino acids. V was pared by 1 base and J by 3 bases, with 11 bases between. The CDR3 DNA is TGTGCCAGCAGCTTAAGCAGCGGAGCAACAGATACGCAGTATTTT. It specifies CASSLSSGATDTQYF.

This chain's CDR3 is CASSPGFYGYTF. The CDR3 nucleotides are TGTGCCAGCAGTCCCGGATTCTATGGCTACACCTTC. The gene calls are TRBV6-5 and TRBJ1-2; D gene uncertain. V was clipped by 5 bases and J by 4 bases, with 8 bases between them. CDR3 length equals 12 residues. Germline CDR1 is MNHEY and CDR2 is SVGAGI.

This clonotype was counted only a few times. The V and J genes are TRBV3-1 and TRBJ2-7; D gene unclear. The CDR3 spans 14 residues. Germline V CDR1 and CDR2: LGHDT, YNNKEL (reference sequence). V gave up 0 bases and J gave up 2 bases, with 8 bases separating them. This CDR3 reads CASSQELWPYEQYF. The CDR3 nucleotides read TGTGCCAGCAGCCAAGAGCTGTGGCCCTACGAGCAGTACTTC.

There are a few counts of this clonotype. The chain employs TRBV20-1 and TRBJ1-2; no reliable D call. The V end lost 1 base, the J end lost 7 bases, and 16 bases lay between the germline ends. The CDR3 has 14 residues. The germline V gene has CDR1 DFQATT and CDR2 SNEGSKA (reference sequence). This CDR3 is CSARVPLSGFGYTF. In nucleotides, the CDR3 is TGCAGTGCTAGAGTTCCCCTCTCCGGTTTTGGCTACACCTTC.

The chain recombines TRBV12-3 or TRBV12-4 with TRBJ2-3, with 7 bases lining up with TRBD1. This CDR3 is built from 16 residues. V lost 6 bases to trimming and J lost 5 bases; unmatched junction nucleotides: 14. The CDR3 DNA is TGTGCCAGCAGCCAGGACAGGACCATCCGGAGAGATACGCAGTATTTT. It yields the protein CASSQDRTIRRDTQYF.

This clonotype was observed a few times. DNA for the CDR3: TGCAGTGCTAGAGATCAGGCGGACTACTATGGCTACACCTTC. This gives the protein CSARDQADYYGYTF. V gene TRBV20-1 combines with J gene TRBJ1-2; D gene ambiguous. The V and J ends lost 0 bases and 3 bases respectively, with 11 bases between them. CDR3 length: 14 residues. Per germline, CDR1 DFQATT and CDR2 SNEGSKA (reference sequence).

This clonotype has only a few counts. CDR3 residues: CASSQAGPPWQPQHF. CDR3 coding DNA: TGCGCCAGCAGCCAAGCGGGCCCGCCTTGGCAGCCCCAGCATTTT. The rearrangement uses TRBV4-3 and TRBJ1-5; D ambiguous. Trimming removed 1 base from V and 7 bases from J, with 14 bases in between. The CDR3 has 15 amino acids. Germline V gene data show CDR1 as LGHNA and CDR2 as YSLEER.

The gene calls are TRBV24-1 and TRBJ2-2; a weak D match, TRBD2 (5 bases). The CDR3 spans 16 residues. Germline V lookup: CDR1 KGHDR, CDR2 SFDVKD. Trimming cost V 0 bases and J 1 base, with 8 bases left between them. The CDR3 DNA is TGTGCCACCAGTGATTTGGAGGGCCAGAACACCGGGGAGCTGTTTTTT. It specifies CATSDLEGQNTGELFF.

The genes are TRBV7-9 and TRBJ2-1, with 11 positions matching TRBD2. The length of the CDR3 is 15 residues. The V and J ends lost 5 bases and 6 bases, in that order; junction bases with no gene match: 6. The germline gives CDR1 SEHNR, CDR2 FQNEAQ (reference sequence). The CDR3 nucleotides are TGTGCCAGCAGCCCAACTAGCGGGAGCCCCAATGAGCAGTTCTTC. Its translation: CASSPTSGSPNEQFF.

The chain is built from TRBV29-1 and TRBJ2-1; a possible D gene is TRBD2 (6 bases). CDR1 is SQVTM and CDR2 is ANQGSEA in the germline V gene. Trimming pared 3 bases from V and 7 bases from J, leaving 16 bases between. The CDR3 runs 14 residues. CDR3 DNA: TGCAGCGTTGATCGCTCGGGGAGGAGGAATGAGCAGTTCTTC. Translated: CSVDRSGRRNEQFF.

The chain employs TRBV6-4 and TRBJ1-1; D not resolved. CDR1 MRHNA and CDR2 SNTAGT come from the germline V gene. The CDR3 spans 13 residues. Deletions cut 2 bases from V and 1 base from J, with 5 bases between. In nucleotides, the CDR3 is TGTGCCAGCAGTGACAGGGCGAACACTGAAGCTTTCTTT. Its protein is CASSDRANTEAFF.

This clonotype was seen a few times. V usage is TRBV12-3 or TRBV12-4 and J usage is TRBJ2-7; no clear D. Between the trimmed V and J ends, which lost 7 bases and 3 bases, there was a span of 10 bases. The length of the CDR3 is 12 residues. The CDR3, as DNA: TGTGCCAGCACCGCTTCGGGCTACGAGCAGTACTTC. Translated, it gives CASTASGYEQYF.

With respect to this clonotype: A much larger clone is a single base away; this may be a read error. The chain links TRBV6-5 to TRBJ2-1, with D possibly being TRBD1 (5 bases). V was cut by 6 bases and J by 10 bases, with 10 bases left in between. The CDR3 is made up of 11 amino acids. CDR1 is MNHEY, CDR2 SVGAGI, per germline. CDR3 in amino acids: CASRGTGEQFF. The CDR3 DNA follows: TGTGCCAGCAGGGGAACAGGCGAGCAGTTCTTC.

This clonotype was seen a few times. The chain combines TRBV27 with TRBJ2-1; the D gene is possibly TRBD1 (6 bases). This CDR3 spans 15 amino acids. V was clipped by 4 bases and J by 0 bases, with 10 bases between them. Germline V gene data show CDR1 as MNHEY and CDR2 as SMNVEV (reference sequence). The CDR3 region is CASSSRDTSYNEQFF. The CDR3 DNA sequence: TGTGCCAGCAGTTCCCGGGACACCTCCTACAATGAGCAGTTCTTC.